The 31 T cell receptor beta chains below come from one sample, sequenced in a study of cytomegalovirus exposure and HLA in healthy donors. 60 Vbeta and 13 Jbeta primers were used in PCR. Clones were read by immunoSEQ multiplex PCR, and TCRdb kept only the in-frame ones, dropping some. Of 250,000 or so clones listed, 92% are singletons. Sequencing was carried out using PBMCs. These TCRs come from a girl aged 2 to 10 in good health and CMV-seronegative.

The rearrangement uses TRBV23-1 and TRBJ2-7, with 7 bases matching TRBD2. TRBV23-1 is placed among ORFs of uncertain function. V dropped 4 bases and J dropped 0; count of bases not matched to a gene: 12. The CDR3 has 17 amino acids. CDR3: CASSPTFWRGTSYEQYF. Here the CDR3 DNA reads TGCGCCAGCAGTCCGACTTTCTGGCGGGGGACCTCCTACGAGCAGTACTTC.

The chain recombines TRBV27 with TRBJ1-4, with D tentatively TRBD1 (6 bases). This CDR3 region has 16 residues. V was pared by 6 bases and J by 4 bases, with 18 bases between. Germline V gene lookup returns CDR1 MNHEY and CDR2 SMNVEV (reference sequence). The CDR3 sequence: CASRLSSGTSNEKLFF. Written as DNA, the CDR3 is TGTGCCAGCAGACTATCCTCAGGGACAAGTAATGAAAAACTGTTTTTT.

This clone was picked up a small number of times. This sequence joins TRBV28 and TRBJ2-3; the D is unclear. CDR3 length: 15 residues. CDR1 and CDR2 from the germline V gene are MDHEN and SYDVKM. Trimming cost V 8 bases and J 0 bases, with 15 bases left between them. For the CDR3, the DNA is TGTGCCAGCTCATGGGCAGTTTCTAGCACAGATACGCAGTATTTT. This gives the protein CASSWAVSSTDTQYF.

The V gene is TRBV7-9, the J gene TRBJ1-1; D is unclear. With 2 bases removed from V and 0 bases from J, the gap between germline ends came to 13 bases. Germline lookup yields CDR1 SEHNR and CDR2 FQNEAQ (reference sequence). This CDR3 has 16 amino acids. DNA for the CDR3: TGTGCCAGCAGCTTACCCCCAGGCGGGATGAACACTGAAGCTTTCTTT. Translated, it gives CASSLPPGGMNTEAFF.

CDR3 sequence: CASSLSTGVYEQYF. The CDR3 bases are TGCGCCAGCAGCTTGAGTACAGGTGTATACGAGCAGTACTTC. The V call is TRBV5-1, the J call TRBJ2-7; maybe TRBD1 (5 bases). Germline CDR1 is SGHRS and CDR2 is YFSETQ. The CDR3 runs 14 residues. V shed 1 base and J shed 4 bases, with 12 bases lying between them.

The chain links TRBV4-1 to TRBJ2-1; D call uncertain. CDR3 length: 16 residues. Germline lookup yields CDR1 MGHRA and CDR2 YSYEKL. V lost 5 bases and J 3 bases, leaving 17 bases between the germline ends. The CDR3 bases are TGCGCCAGCAGCATATTGGGCAGCAGAAGCTACAATGAGCAGTTCTTC. Protein product: CASSILGSRSYNEQFF.

The chain carries TRBV5-1 and TRBJ1-3; D uncertain. CDR1 SGHRS and CDR2 YFSETQ come from the germline V gene. V shed 1 base and J shed 0 bases, with 5 bases lying between them. CDR3 length: 14 amino acids. CDR3 sequence: CASSLSLSGNTIYF. DNA of the CDR3: TGCGCCAGCAGCTTGTCCCTCTCTGGAAACACCATATATTTT.

V usage is TRBV30 and J usage is TRBJ1-6; tentative D call: TRBD1 (6 bases). The CDR3 is 13 amino acids. Germline V gene lookup returns CDR1 GTSNPN and CDR2 SVGIG (reference sequence). The V end lost 4 bases, the J end lost 9 bases, and 13 bases lay between the germline ends. CDR3 bases: TGTGCCTGGAACGCAGGGGTGGTTTCACCCCTCCACTTT. As protein: CAWNAGVVSPLHF.

This chain connects TRBV2 to TRBJ2-1, with 12 positions matching TRBD2. V trimming: 2 bases; J trimming: 3 bases; junction bases outside the gene matches: 14. The CDR3 length is 20 residues. CDR1 SNHLY and CDR2 FYNNEI come from the germline V gene. The CDR3 sequence is CASSEIWTSGEDSFYNEQFF. The CDR3, as DNA: TGTGCCAGCAGTGAAATATGGACTAGCGGGGAGGACTCCTTCTACAATGAGCAGTTCTTC.

This chain joins TRBV5-1 and TRBJ2-7; D is possibly TRBD1 (5 bases). Germline values: CDR1 SGHRS, CDR2 YFSETQ. Deletions cut 1 base from V and 1 base from J, with 9 bases between. The CDR3 runs to 14 residues. For the CDR3, the DNA is TGCGCCAGCAGCTTGTACCAGGGTTCCTACGAGCAGTACTTC. Protein: CASSLYQGSYEQYF.

The J gene is TRBJ1-1, the V gene TRBV6-1, with D tentatively TRBD1 (5 bases). Germline CDR1 and CDR2: MNHNS and SASEGT. This CDR3 is 13 amino acids long. Trimming shortened V by 6 bases and J by 1 base, and 9 bases separated the two germline ends. CDR3 amino acids: CASSSRANTEAFF. In DNA form, the CDR3 reads TGTGCCAGCAGCTCCAGGGCGAACACTGAAGCTTTCTTT.

The rearrangement uses TRBV10-3 and TRBJ2-1; 9 bases map to TRBD2. The CDR3 is made up of 14 amino acids. The trim removed 0 bases at V and 10 bases at J, leaving 4 bases unmatched. Germline values: CDR1 ENHRY, CDR2 SYGVKD. This chain's CDR3 is CAISESIAGEEQFF. The CDR3 DNA follows: TGTGCCATCAGTGAGTCGATAGCGGGAGAGGAGCAGTTCTTC.

The chain carries TRBV6-1 and TRBJ2-3; TRBD2 matches 12 bases. The J segment lost 1 base and the V segment lost 8 bases, leaving 4 bases of the junction unmatched. This CDR3 spans 15 amino acids. Germline V gene lookup returns CDR1 MNHNS and CDR2 SASEGT. CDR3 protein: CASHLAGGGTDTQYF. The CDR3 DNA is TGTGCCAGCCATCTAGCGGGAGGGGGCACAGATACGCAGTATTTT.

V usage is TRBV19 and J usage is TRBJ1-4; 9 bases line up with TRBD1. V dropped 4 bases and J dropped 2; count of bases not matched to a gene: 11. The V gene's germline CDR1 is LNHDA and CDR2 SQIVND (reference sequence). The CDR3 has 18 residues. DNA for the CDR3: TGTGCCAGTAGTAAACTCGGGGGACAGGGAACTACTAATGAAAAACTGTTTTTT. Translating gives CASSKLGGQGTTNEKLFF.

This chain uses TRBV27 with TRBJ1-3, with D possibly being TRBD1 (6 bases). This CDR3 has 13 amino acids. The V and J ends lost 6 bases and 0 bases respectively, with 6 bases between them. CDR1 and CDR2 from the germline V gene are MNHEY and SMNVEV (reference sequence). The CDR3 protein is CASRDSSGNTIYF. In DNA form, the CDR3 reads TGTGCCAGCAGGGACAGCTCTGGAAACACCATATATTTT.

This chain connects TRBV25-1 to TRBJ1-2, with 9 bases fitting TRBD1. The CDR3 covers 16 residues. Per germline, CDR1 MGHDK and CDR2 SYGVNS. With V trimmed by 4 bases and J by 6 bases, 12 bases remained unmatched. CDR3 sequence (DNA): TGTGCCAGCAGTGGCCCCTCCGGGACAGGGTTCAATGGCTACACCTTC. Translation: CASSGPSGTGFNGYTF.

CDR3 sequence: CAWSVFRGQDTDTQYF. CDR3 bases: TGTGCCTGGAGTGTATTTCGGGGACAGGACACAGATACGCAGTATTTT. This sequence joins TRBV30 and TRBJ2-3; 8 nucleotides match TRBD1. CDR3 length: 16 residues. The ends lost 0 bases at V and 2 bases at J; junction bases unmatched: 7. Germline V CDR1 and CDR2: GTSNPN, SVGIG (reference sequence).

This clone was detected only once. The chain recombines TRBV19 with TRBJ1-5; 8 nucleotides line up with TRBD1. V was clipped by 4 bases and J by 0 bases; unmatched bases: 11. The CDR3 covers 18 residues. The germline V gene encodes CDR1 LNHDA and CDR2 SQIVND (reference sequence). The CDR3 spells CASSTDRAGLYSNQPQHF. The CDR3 nucleotides read TGTGCCAGTAGTACGGACAGGGCAGGCCTATATAGCAATCAGCCCCAGCATTTT.

The chain joins TRBV5-1 to TRBJ2-3; no clear D. The germline V and J ends were trimmed by 5 bases and 3 bases, with 19 bases remaining between them. This CDR3 contains 16 residues. Germline CDR1 and CDR2: SGHRS and YFSETQ. The CDR3 DNA reads TGCGCCAGCAGTTCCTCCCCAGCGTTGAAGACAGATACGCAGTATTTT. Translating it yields CASSSSPALKTDTQYF. Looking up the rest from reference TRBV5-1 and TRBJ2-3 gives the full variable domain: KAGVTQTPRYLIKTRGQQVTLSCSPISGHRSVSWYQQTPGQGLQFLFEYFSETQRNKGNFPGRFSGRQFSNSRSEMNVSTLELGDSALYLCASSSSPALKTDTQYFGPGTRLTVL.

This chain links TRBV5-1 with TRBJ1-1, with D possibly being TRBD1 (5 bases). CDR1 SGHRS and CDR2 YFSETQ come from the germline V gene. Trimming removed 3 bases at V and 6 bases at J, with 12 bases between. CDR3 length: 13 residues. The DNA of the CDR3 is TGCGCCAGCAGCTCGGGGGGGAGTCCTGAAGCTTTCTTT. It specifies CASSSGGSPEAFF.

For this clone: The same CDR3 is also encoded by other DNA sequences in this sample. The genes are TRBV5-1 and TRBJ2-3, with 8 positions matching TRBD2. The V and J ends lost 0 bases and 0 bases, in that order; junction bases with no gene match: 0. The CDR3 has 15 amino acids. Looked up from germline, CDR1 is SGHRS and CDR2 is YFSETQ. CDR3 bases: TGCGCCAGCAGCTTGGGACTAGCGAGCACAGATACGCAGTATTTT. Protein: CASSLGLASTDTQYF.

The rearrangement links TRBV11-2 to TRBJ2-2, with no clear D. V lost 5 bases and J 4 bases, leaving 8 bases between the germline ends. The CDR3 runs 13 residues. CDR1 SGHAT and CDR2 FQNNGV come from the germline V gene. DNA of the CDR3: TGTGCCAGCAGCCCCATCAGCACCGGGGAGCTGTTTTTT. This codes for CASSPISTGELFF. Full variable domain (missing parts from reference TRBV11-2 and TRBJ2-2): EAGVAQSPRYKIIEKRQSVAFWCNPISGHATLYWYQQILGQGPKLLIQFQNNGVVDDSQLPKDRFSAERLKGVDSTLKIQPAKLEDSAVYLCASSPISTGELFFGEGSRLTVL.

The chain links TRBV10-3 to TRBJ1-5; D is unclear. CDR3 length: 15 residues. The germline V gene encodes CDR1 ENHRY and CDR2 SYGVKD. The V end was cut by 10 bases, the J end by 1 base, with 17 bases between. The CDR3 loop is CATDRVGSSNQPQHF. The CDR3 DNA reads as TGTGCCACCGACCGGGTAGGATCGAGCAATCAGCCCCAGCATTTT.

The chain employs TRBV6-6 and TRBJ1-5, with TRBD1 as a possible D gene (6 bases). CDR3 length: 16 amino acids. V lost 6 bases to trimming and J lost 2 bases, with 17 bases between them. Germline CDR1 is MNHNY and CDR2 is SVGAGI (reference sequence). CDR3 DNA sequence: TGTGCCAGCAGCCACCCTGTGGGGGCCGGCAATCAGCCCCAGCATTTT. The encoded protein is CASSHPVGAGNQPQHF.

The chain recombines TRBV29-1 with TRBJ1-1; TRBD1 is a possible D gene (6 bases). CDR1 is SQVTM and CDR2 is ANQGSEA in the germline V gene. The germline V and J ends were trimmed by 7 bases and 0 bases, with 9 bases remaining between them. The CDR3 is 12 residues long. The CDR3 loop is CSARTVNTEAFF. In DNA form, the CDR3 reads TGCAGCGCCCGGACAGTGAACACTGAAGCTTTCTTT.

The chain employs TRBV5-1 and TRBJ2-1, with TRBD2 matching over 13 bases. This CDR3 has 18 residues. The trim removed 1 base at V and 4 bases at J, leaving 8 bases unmatched. Per the germline V gene, CDR1 is SGHRS and CDR2 is YFSETQ. The CDR3 region has the DNA TGCGCCAGCAGCTTGATTACTAGCGGGAGGGCCGGTTACAATGAGCAGTTCTTC. Its translation: CASSLITSGRAGYNEQFF.

The chain couples TRBV5-6 to TRBJ1-6; a possible D gene is TRBD1 (6 bases). Germline CDR1 is SGHDT and CDR2 is YYEEEE. Trimming removed 4 bases from V and 8 bases from J, with 13 bases in between. The CDR3 totals 14 residues. The CDR3 loop is CASSTGTTHSPLHF. DNA for the CDR3: TGTGCCAGCAGCACAGGGACGACCCATTCACCCCTCCACTTT.

The chain is built from TRBV7-2 and TRBJ2-5; possible D gene TRBD2, 7 bases. Trimming took 5 bases from V and 9 from J, leaving 16 bases between them. Looked up from germline, CDR1 is SGHTA and CDR2 is FQGNSA. The CDR3 consists of 13 residues. CDR3 bases: TGTGCCAGCAGCCGGGGAGGGGGGGTGGCCCAGTACTTC. The encoded protein is CASSRGGGVAQYF.

The chain carries TRBV5-1 and TRBJ2-1, with 9 bases fitting TRBD2. The CDR3 contains 15 residues. With 1 base clipped from V and 4 bases from J, the junction kept 3 bases outside the gene matches. From germline, CDR1 is SGHRS and CDR2 YFSETQ. The CDR3 sequence is CASSLTLAGYNEQFF. The CDR3 nucleotides read TGCGCCAGCAGCTTGACGCTAGCGGGGTACAATGAGCAGTTCTTC.

The J gene is TRBJ2-4, the V gene TRBV25-1, with 8 bases matching TRBD1. Germline trimming cut 5 bases from V and 6 bases from J; bases unmatched to any gene: 6. There are 14 residues in the CDR3. CDR1 and CDR2 (germline): MGHDK, SYGVNS. The CDR3 DNA is TGTGCCAGCAGTTGGACAGGGAAGGCAAACATTCAGTACTTC. The encoded protein is CASSWTGKANIQYF.

V usage is TRBV30 and J usage is TRBJ1-1; D is undetermined. Trimming stripped 4 bases from V and 6 bases from J, with 15 bases between. CDR1 is GTSNPN, CDR2 SVGIG, per germline (reference sequence). This CDR3 has 13 amino acids. The CDR3 is CAWKREGHAEAFF. The DNA for the CDR3 is TGTGCCTGGAAGCGGGAGGGTCACGCTGAAGCTTTCTTT.